This T cell receptor (beta chain) was found in a study of T cells in Graves' hyperthyroidism and ophthalmopathy. Study results and limitations: Clonotypes that were expanded in thyroid above 0.001 mostly appeared in blood too.

Of note for this clonotype: Its antigen remains unidentified. At one of its ends the junction is not consistent with the germline gene, which may arise from a read error.

There were TCR beta CDR3 regions amplified from RNA transcripts. First-round RT-PCR with HTBI primers amplified the TCR CDR3 region. TCRdb itself ran the multiplex PCR reads through MiXCR, one entry per CDR3 protein. This table holds roughly 500,000 distinct CDR3 sequences, around a quarter found once. The CDR3 covers 16 residues. Germline CDR1 is MDHEN and CDR2 is SYDVKM. Sequenced sample: blood. The chain uses TRBV28 and TRBJ2-2; tentative D call: TRBD2 (6 bases). The sequence was obtained from a woman in her 30s with Graves' ophthalmopathy. CDR3 DNA sequence: TGTGCCACCAGTTTCCCGGGCGGGGTGGACACCGGGGAGCTGTTTTTT. Protein product: CATSFPGGVDTGELFF.